This T cell receptor (beta chain) was identified during a study of T cell responses to AZD1222 COVID-19 vaccine. As to this clone: What it binds is unknown.

General study results and limits: Among the donors, most were white British and more were female, and clonal diversity was possibly underestimated. Breadth and depth of Spike-specific TCRs rose after two AZD1222 doses. Seropositive AZD1222 recipients at baseline numbered only six or seven.

TCRdb keeps only in-frame clones here, not all; method: immunoSEQ multiplex PCR. The sample holds 110,000 to 150,000 clones, approximately 90% seen once. V lost 0 bases, J lost 3 bases, and 6 bases stayed unmatched. This CDR3 has 17 residues. Germline-derived CDR1 and CDR2 are LGHNA and YNFKEQ. The sample was peripheral blood, taken on day 0 of AZD1222 vaccination. This sequence originates from an adult in good health. This chain connects TRBV4-2 to TRBJ2-3; 10 nucleotides match TRBD2. The CDR3 sequence: CASSQESSGSVTDTQYF. The CDR3 region has the DNA TGTGCCAGCAGCCAAGAGTCTAGCGGGAGTGTAACAGATACGCAGTATTTT.